A selection of T cell receptor beta chains follows, all from one sample in a study of OX40 agonist ivuxolimab in advanced cancers. Profiling relied on immunoSEQ multiplex PCR, and the TCRdb table lists in-frame clones only, not all of them. Among about 80,000 clones, roughly 85% were seen once, and the ten largest hold approximately 2%. The sample in question was CD4+ or CD8+ T cells sorted from blood, obtained in a trial of the OX40 agonist ivuxolimab. The receptors here all came from an adult with an advanced solid tumor such as melanoma, head and neck, liver or kidney cancer. CDR3s include the opening cysteine and the closing phenylalanine or tryptophan. A D gene is named only where the DNA matches it firmly. Where a row states a size, it is once, few, many or the class of an expanded clone; other rows omit it.

TRBJ2-3	NA	TRBV2	once	CASSVLLAGATDTQYF	TGTGCCAGCAGTGTCCTCCTAGCAGGGGCCACAGATACGCAGTATTTT
TRBJ1-4	NA	TRBV7-6	NA	CASSYRPGEKLFF	TGTGCCAGCAGCTACAGACCGGGCGAAAAACTGTTTTTT
TRBJ1-2	NA	TRBV5-1	NA	CASSSLQGHYGYTF	TGCGCCAGCAGCTCTTTACAGGGCCACTATGGCTACACCTTC
TRBJ1-2	NA	TRBV28	NA	CASSLVDGYTF	TGTGCCAGCAGTTTAGTGGATGGCTACACCTTC
TRBJ1-3	NA	TRBV18	NA	CASSPPQAISGNTIYF	TGTGCCAGCTCACCACCTCAGGCGATCTCTGGAAACACCATATATTTT
TRBJ2-3	TRBD1	TRBV5-6	NA	CASSLQGPRGAQYF	TGTGCCAGCAGCTTACAGGGGCCCAGGGGTGCGCAGTATTTT
TRBJ2-5	TRBD2	TRBV7-8	NA	CASSRGLASQETQYF	TGTGCCAGCAGCAGAGGACTAGCGAGCCAAGAGACCCAGTACTTC
TRBJ1-5	TRBD1	TRBV7-3	NA	CASSLKGGGVFQPQHF	TGTGCCAGCAGCTTAAAAGGAGGGGGCGTTTTTCAGCCCCAGCATTTT
TRBJ2-7	NA	TRBV7-6	NA	CASSLASQGKYEQYF	TGTGCCAGCAGCTTAGCGTCCCAGGGAAAATACGAGCAGTACTTC
TRBJ2-7	NA	TRBV19	once	CASSIDAHTGRSSYEQYF	TGTGCCAGTAGTATAGACGCCCACACTGGCAGAAGCTCCTACGAGCAGTACTTC
TRBJ1-5	TRBD1	TRBV2	NA	CASRPGQDYQPQHF	TGTGCCAGCAGACCCGGACAGGATTATCAGCCCCAGCATTTT
TRBJ1-2	TRBD1	TRBV28	NA	CASSAPGQGNYGYTF	TGTGCCAGCAGTGCCCCGGGACAGGGGAACTATGGCTACACCTTC
TRBJ2-7	NA	TRBV19	NA	CASSGGNMLYEQYF	TGTGCCAGTAGTGGGGGGAATATGCTCTACGAGCAGTACTTC
TRBJ2-7	NA	TRBV5-1	few	CASSLGTAGDREQYF	TGCGCCAGCAGCTTGGGGACAGCGGGCGACCGGGAGCAGTACTTC
TRBJ1-2	NA	TRBV28	NA	CASIPGVGYGYTF	TGTGCCAGCATACCAGGGGTTGGCTATGGCTACACCTTC
TRBJ1-2	NA	TRBV11-3	NA	CASSLVRDGYTF	TGTGCCAGCAGCTTAGTTCGTGATGGCTACACCTTC
TRBJ1-4	NA	TRBV29-1	NA	CSVLSTSIGDGKLFF	TGCAGCGTTCTCTCGACGAGCATCGGGGATGGAAAACTGTTTTTT
TRBJ2-1	NA	TRBV21-1	NA	CASSKASASDHNEQFF	TGTGCCAGCAGCAAAGCCTCAGCTAGCGATCACAATGAGCAGTTCTTC
TRBJ2-5	TRBD1	TRBV27	NA	CASSFNSPGTGIIGTQYF	TGTGCCAGCAGTTTCAATTCTCCCGGGACAGGCATTATTGGGACCCAGTACTTC
TRBJ2-5	NA	TRBV28	NA	CASRFGGGRETQYF	TGTGCCAGCCGATTCGGTGGCGGTCGAGAGACCCAGTACTTC
TRBJ2-7	NA	TRBV7-9	NA	CASSLQRGVVYEQYF	TGTGCCAGCAGCCTCCAGAGGGGGGTAGTATACGAGCAGTACTTC
TRBJ2-1	TRBD2	TRBV28	NA	CARGTSGRRISYNEQFF	TGTGCCAGGGGGACTAGCGGACGCCGAATCTCCTACAATGAGCAGTTCTTC
TRBJ2-7	TRBD1	TRBV7-7	NA	CASSLERTGADEQYF	TGTGCCAGCAGCTTAGAGAGGACAGGGGCCGACGAGCAGTACTTC
TRBJ2-7	NA	TRBV5-1	NA	CASSLPYEQYF	TGCGCCAGCAGCCTACCCTACGAGCAGTACTTC
TRBJ2-7	NA	TRBV5-4	once	CASSSLGYEQYF	TGTGCCAGCAGCTCGTTAGGCTACGAGCAGTACTTC
TRBJ2-6	TRBD1	TRBV30	NA	CAWKQQGVYSGANVLTF	TGTGCCTGGAAACAACAGGGGGTATACTCTGGGGCCAACGTCCTGACTTTC
TRBJ2-7	NA	TRBV28	NA	CASRTPAQAIVRQYF	TGTGCCAGCAGAACTCCGGCACAGGCCATCGTCCGCCAGTACTTC
TRBJ1-1	NA	TRBV6-1	NA	CASRTLDSMNTEAFF	TGTGCCAGCAGGACCCTGGACAGCATGAACACTGAAGCTTTCTTT
TRBJ2-7	TRBD2	TRBV19	few	CASSASGNSYEQYF	TGTGCCAGTAGTGCTAGCGGGAACTCCTACGAGCAGTACTTC
TRBJ1-6	NA	TRBV30	NA	CAWNRQNNNSPLHF	TGTGCCTGGAATAGGCAGAACAATAATTCACCCCTCCACTTT
TRBJ2-6	NA	TRBV5-1	NA	CASSLAGEAGANVLTF	TGCGCCAGCAGCTTGGCGGGGGAAGCTGGGGCCAACGTCCTGACTTTC
TRBJ2-2	NA	TRBV7-6	NA	CASSPRGGAGELFF	TGTGCCAGCAGCCCCAGGGGAGGGGCCGGGGAGCTGTTTTTT
TRBJ1-1	NA	TRBV6-5	NA	CASSFWGQNTEAFF	TGTGCCAGCAGTTTCTGGGGGCAGAACACTGAAGCTTTCTTT
TRBJ1-3	NA	TRBV28	NA	CASSDSMGGGNTIYF	TGTGCCAGCAGTGATTCGATGGGGGGAGGAAACACCATATATTTT
TRBJ2-2	NA	TRBV19	NA	CASSPDRKSGELFF	TGTGCCAGTAGCCCCGACAGGAAGAGCGGGGAGCTGTTTTTT
TRBJ2-1	NA	TRBV5-1	NA	CASSLQGVRYNEQFF	TGCGCCAGCAGCTTGCAGGGTGTGCGGTACAATGAGCAGTTCTTC
TRBJ1-5	TRBD1	TRBV4-1	NA	CASSPGTGGNQPQHF	TGCGCCAGCAGTCCCGGGACAGGTGGGAATCAGCCCCAGCATTTT
TRBJ1-5	NA	TRBV19	many	CASNSPYRDEQPQHF	TGTGCCAGTAATTCCCCCTACAGGGACGAGCAGCCCCAGCATTTT
TRBJ2-5	NA	TRBV6-5	NA	CASSPPLGTQYF	TGTGCCAGCAGTCCCCCCCTGGGGACCCAGTACTTC
TRBJ1-6	TRBD1	TRBV9	NA	CASSPTTQGGSPLHF	TGTGCCAGCAGCCCAACCACGCAGGGGGGGTCACCCCTCCACTTT
TRBJ2-1	NA	TRBV5-4	NA	CASSPLVASSSYNEQFF	TGTGCCAGCAGCCCCTTGGTAGCCTCGAGCTCCTACAATGAGCAGTTCTTC
TRBJ1-3	NA	TRBV6-1	NA	CASSELAGIFSGNTIYF	TGTGCCAGCAGTGAGTTGGCAGGAATTTTCTCTGGAAACACCATATATTTT
TRBJ2-3	TRBD1	TRBV19	NA	CASTHRGQGYTDTQYF	TGTGCCAGTACCCATCGGGGACAGGGGTACACAGATACGCAGTATTTT
TRBJ2-7	NA	TRBV2	NA	CASSRTVKPYEQYF	TGTGCCAGCTCCAGGACGGTCAAACCCTACGAGCAGTACTTC
TRBJ1-4	NA	TRBV7-9	NA	CASSFPVMEGKLFF	TGTGCCAGCAGCTTCCCCGTTATGGAAGGAAAACTGTTTTTT
TRBJ1-1	NA	TRBV5-1	NA	CASSLASGRSTEAFF	TGCGCCAGCAGCTTGGCCAGCGGGCGGAGCACTGAAGCTTTCTTT
TRBJ1-1	TRBD1	TRBV6-6	NA	CASSYKDRGGTEAFF	TGTGCCAGCAGTTACAAGGACAGGGGTGGCACTGAAGCTTTCTTT
TRBJ1-5	NA	TRBV2	few	CASSSLTALNQPQHF	TGTGCCAGCAGTTCACTGACAGCCCTTAATCAGCCCCAGCATTTT
TRBJ2-1	TRBD1	TRBV6-5	NA	CASYGGTGDYNEQFF	TGTGCCAGCTATGGAGGGACAGGAGACTACAATGAGCAGTTCTTC
TRBJ2-7	TRBD2	TRBV5-6	NA	CASSPVGLAGEYF	TGTGCCAGCAGCCCGGTGGGTCTAGCGGGGGAGTACTTC
TRBJ2-6	NA	TRBV11-2	NA	CASSLSGANVLTF	TGTGCCAGCAGCTTATCTGGGGCCAACGTCCTGACTTTC
TRBJ1-4	NA	TRBV5-1	NA	CASSLGDFNEKLFF	TGCGCCAGCAGCTTGGGAGACTTTAATGAAAAACTGTTTTTT
TRBJ2-5	TRBD2	TRBV25-1	NA	CASSRVAGDQETQYF	TGTGCCAGCAGTCGGGTAGCGGGGGACCAAGAGACCCAGTACTTC